Listed below are T cell receptor beta chains from one sample, sequenced in a study of cytomegalovirus exposure and HLA in healthy donors. Using immunoSEQ multiplex PCR, the repertoire was profiled, and TCRdb retains in-frame clones only, with some absent. The sample lists 80,000 to 100,000 clones; about nine tenths were seen once. Sequences were obtained from PBMCs. The receptors were gathered from a man aged 25 to 40 in good health and CMV-seronegative. CDR3s include the opening cysteine and the closing phenylalanine or tryptophan. D genes are given only for firm matches. Rows may omit the clone size; those that give it use once, few, many or a size class.

D,V,size,J,CDR3,DNA
TRBD1,TRBV7-3,few,TRBJ2-7,CASSSDRWGEQYF,TGTGCCAGCAGCTCGGACAGGTGGGGCGAGCAGTACTTC
TRBD1,TRBV7-9,-,TRBJ2-7,CASSLRQGKETYEQYF,TGTGCCAGCAGCTTAAGACAGGGCAAGGAGACCTACGAGCAGTACTTC
-,TRBV6-4,-,TRBJ2-1,CASSREGGGYNEQFF,TGTGCCAGCAGTCGAGAAGGGGGGGGATACAATGAGCAGTTCTTC
-,TRBV6-5,-,TRBJ2-7,CASSYWVGGSYEQYF,TGTGCCAGCAGTTACTGGGTGGGGGGAAGTTACGAGCAGTACTTC
-,TRBV29-1,once,TRBJ1-2,CSVASGPHQDGYTF,TGCAGCGTTGCGAGCGGACCTCATCAGGATGGCTACACCTTC
TRBD2,TRBV5-1,-,TRBJ2-7,CASSLVGSGSVDEQYF,TGCGCCAGCAGCTTGGTCGGTAGCGGGAGTGTAGACGAGCAGTACTTC
TRBD1,TRBV4-2,once,TRBJ2-1,CASSQGPEGQGDNEQFF,TGTGCCAGCAGCCAGGGCCCTGAGGGACAGGGAGACAATGAGCAGTTCTTC
-,TRBV5-4,-,TRBJ2-5,CASSLDRAPETQYF,TGTGCCAGCAGCTTGGACAGGGCCCCAGAGACCCAGTACTTC
TRBD2,TRBV5-1,-,TRBJ2-1,CASSLVTSGSYEQFF,TGCGCCAGCAGCTTGGTCACTAGCGGGAGCTATGAGCAGTTCTTC
-,TRBV9,-,TRBJ1-1,CASSVGAGTEAFF,TGTGCCAGCAGCGTAGGGGCAGGCACTGAAGCTTTCTTT
TRBD1,TRBV5-5,-,TRBJ2-1,CASSLDGTGYYNEQFF,TGTGCCAGCAGCTTGGATGGGACAGGGTACTACAATGAGCAGTTCTTC
TRBD1,TRBV19,-,TRBJ2-5,CASSRDRGREETQYF,TGTGCCAGTAGTAGGGACAGGGGGCGCGAGGAGACCCAGTACTTC
-,TRBV9,-,TRBJ1-4,CASSNSPGRASEKLFF,TGTGCCAGCAGCAACTCCCCTGGTAGAGCTTCGGAAAAACTGTTTTTT
-,TRBV5-5,-,TRBJ2-1,CASEAPRNEQFF,TGTGCCAGTGAGGCCCCGCGGAATGAGCAGTTCTTC
-,TRBV7-9,-,TRBJ1-1,CASSFWREAFF,TGTGCCAGCAGCTTTTGGAGGGAAGCTTTCTTT
-,TRBV6-5,once,TRBJ1-5,CASSYASGQPQHF,TGTGCCAGCAGTTACGCTAGCGGTCAGCCCCAGCATTTT
-,TRBV5-4,few,TRBJ2-2,CASSHAVQGILDVDTGELFF,TGTGCCAGCAGCCACGCCGTGCAGGGAATCCTTGATGTCGACACCGGGGAGCTGTTTTTT
-,TRBV21-1,-,TRBJ2-4,CASSTGTSGEVPKNIQYF,TGTGCCAGCAGCACAGGGACTAGCGGGGAAGTACCCAAAAACATTCAGTACTTC
TRBD1,TRBV19,-,TRBJ1-1,CASSREQGDTEAFF,TGTGCCAGTAGTAGAGAACAGGGGGACACTGAAGCTTTCTTT
-,TRBV7-6,-,TRBJ1-5,CASSPNSNQPQHF,TGTGCCAGCAGCCCAAATAGCAATCAGCCCCAGCATTTT
TRBD2,TRBV4-1,-,TRBJ2-7,CASSQIASGRRREQYF,TGCGCCAGCAGCCAAATCGCTAGCGGGAGAAGGCGCGAGCAGTACTTC
TRBD2,TRBV7-9,once,TRBJ2-5,CASSLDLSGRTARTQYF,TGTGCCAGCAGCTTAGATCTTAGCGGGAGGACCGCCCGGACCCAGTACTTC
-,TRBV19,once,TRBJ2-7,CASSWGRSYEQYF,TGTGCCAGTAGTTGGGGCAGGTCTTACGAGCAGTACTTC
-,TRBV14,-,TRBJ2-7,CASSQVTRGSYEQYF,TGTGCCAGCAGCCAAGTGACTCGTGGTTCCTACGAGCAGTACTTC
TRBD1,TRBV9,-,TRBJ2-7,CASSVVGDSAYEQYF,TGTGCCAGCAGCGTAGTGGGGGACAGTGCCTACGAGCAGTACTTC
TRBD2,TRBV7-3,-,TRBJ2-5,CASSLAAGGRETQYF,TGTGCCAGCAGCTTAGCAGCGGGAGGGCGGGAGACCCAGTACTTC
TRBD2,TRBV10-1,-,TRBJ2-5,CASSESGRVPETQYF,TGCGCCAGCAGTGAGAGCGGGAGGGTTCCAGAGACCCAGTACTTC
TRBD1,TRBV6-1,once,TRBJ2-2,CASRQGARTGELFF,TGTGCCAGCAGACAGGGGGCGCGCACCGGGGAGCTGTTTTTT
TRBD1,TRBV7-6,-,TRBJ2-1,CASSLRDSSYNEQFF,TGTGCCAGCAGCCTCCGGGACAGCTCCTACAATGAGCAGTTCTTC
-,TRBV19,-,TRBJ1-5,CASSAWFGNSNQPQHF,TGTGCCAGTAGTGCCTGGTTTGGCAATAGCAATCAGCCCCAGCATTTT
TRBD1,TRBV19,-,TRBJ2-7,CASSGQGWTYEQYF,TGTGCCAGTAGTGGACAGGGTTGGACCTACGAGCAGTACTTC
TRBD1,TRBV28,-,TRBJ1-1,CASNRWTGKTEAFF,TGTGCCAGCAACCGGTGGACAGGGAAAACTGAAGCTTTCTTT
TRBD1,TRBV5-1,-,TRBJ1-2,CASNGDSPYGYTF,TGCGCCAGCAACGGGGACAGCCCCTATGGCTACACCTTC
TRBD2,TRBV19,-,TRBJ2-7,CASSMGLAFEQYF,TGTGCCAGTAGTATGGGACTAGCGTTTGAGCAGTACTTC
-,TRBV20-1,once,TRBJ2-1,CSAPRNEQFF,TGCAGTGCTCCCAGAAATGAGCAGTTCTTC
TRBD1,TRBV7-9,-,TRBJ2-3,CASTPGQGLDTQYF,TGTGCCAGCACCCCGGGACAGGGTCTAGATACGCAGTATTTT
-,TRBV28,-,TRBJ2-7,CASSLGVSYEQYF,TGTGCCAGCAGTCTCGGGGTATCCTACGAGCAGTACTTC
-,TRBV7-3,once,TRBJ1-1,CASSLQGGDTEAFF,TGTGCCAGCAGCTTACAGGGCGGGGACACTGAAGCTTTCTTT
-,TRBV28,-,TRBJ1-2,CASSSGTTVLTNYGYTF,TGTGCCAGCAGCTCCGGGACTACCGTACTTACTAACTATGGCTACACCTTC
TRBD1,TRBV6-5,few,TRBJ1-6,CASSDGQAVSPLHF,TGTGCCAGCAGCGATGGACAGGCTGTTTCACCCCTCCACTTT
TRBD1,TRBV28,-,TRBJ1-1,CASSLFFGQGGDTEAFF,TGTGCCAGCAGTTTATTTTTTGGACAGGGGGGGGACACTGAAGCTTTCTTT
-,TRBV5-1,-,TRBJ2-3,CASSWRRVTDTQYF,TGCGCCAGCAGCTGGCGCAGGGTCACAGATACGCAGTATTTT
TRBD2,TRBV25-1,-,TRBJ2-7,CASSDSLRGGREQYF,TGTGCCAGCAGTGATTCTTTGAGGGGAGGGCGCGAGCAGTACTTC
-,TRBV5-1,few,TRBJ2-5,CASSLVEDYARTQYF,TGCGCCAGCAGCTTGGTCGAGGACTACGCTCGGACCCAGTACTTC
-,TRBV9,-,TRBJ1-2,CASSGHRAAYGYTF,TGTGCCAGCAGCGGACACAGGGCCGCCTATGGCTACACCTTC